These T cell receptor beta chains were read from a single sample in a study of response to subunit inactivated influenza vaccine. TCRdb analysed the RT-PCR reads with MiXCR anew, one entry per CDR3 protein. The table shows 550,000 to 800,000 distinct CDR3 sequences, with around 14% occurring only once. The source was PBMCs from blood, collected approximately 15 days before vaccination. The source is a man in his fifties or sixties who received an inactivated influenza vaccine. CDR3s include the opening cysteine and the closing phenylalanine or tryptophan. D genes are given only for firm matches. Some rows have no size entry. The others give once, few or many, or a class for an expanded clone.

CDR3aa,CDR3nt,j_gene,abundance,d_gene,v_gene
CAISEGVRGTGELFF,TGTGCCATCAGTGAGGGGGTGCGCGGCACCGGGGAGCTGTTTTTT,TRBJ2-2,few,.,TRBV10-3
CASSQGGAGEYNEQFF,TGTGCCAGCAGCCAAGGGGGGGCGGGGGAGTACAATGAGCAGTTCTTC,TRBJ2-1,.,.,TRBV4-2
CASSLNRGLMETQYF,TGTGCCAGCAGCCTCAACAGGGGGCTAATGGAGACCCAGTACTTC,TRBJ2-5,.,TRBD1,TRBV11-2
CASSQGLRRTGGEQYF,TGCGCCAGCAGCCAAGGCCTACGCCGGACAGGGGGCGAGCAGTACTTC,TRBJ2-7,few,TRBD1,TRBV4-3
CASSQDDNYGYTF,TGTGCCAGCAGCCAAGACGATAACTATGGCTACACCTTC,TRBJ1-2,many,.,TRBV4-2
CASSPPTKTDTQYF,TGTGCCAGCTCACCACCAACTAAAACAGATACGCAGTATTTT,TRBJ2-3,few,.,TRBV18
CAIGASEIYEQYF,TGTGCCATCGGTGCTAGCGAGATCTACGAGCAGTACTTC,TRBJ2-7,.,.,TRBV10-3
CASSLSEVMGTEAFF,TGTGCCAGCAGCTTATCGGAGGTTATGGGGACTGAAGCTTTCTTT,TRBJ1-1,many,.,TRBV11-2
CSASGLADYEQYF,TGCAGTGCTAGTGGGTTAGCGGACTACGAGCAGTACTTC,TRBJ2-7,few,.,TRBV20-1
CASSESWDRFSNEQFF,TGCGCCAGCAGTGAGTCGTGGGACAGATTTTCCAATGAGCAGTTCTTC,TRBJ2-1,.,TRBD1,TRBV10-2
CASSLAWFRGYTF,TGTGCCAGCAGCTTAGCGTGGTTTCGAGGCTACACCTTC,TRBJ1-2,.,.,TRBV7-9